Listed below are T cell receptor beta chains from one sample, sequenced in a study of blood T cell repertoires in COVID-19. Measured with immunoSEQ multiplex PCR; TCRdb has only the in-frame clones, and not every one. Counted here are under 200,000 clones, over 80% occurring once; the ten biggest clones make up over 10%. The sequenced sample was PBMCs or T cells enriched from blood (not recorded which). All receptors derive from a woman aged 55-70 years who had recovered from COVID-19. Both conserved end residues are part of each CDR3. The D gene is left open where the match is weak. Expanded clones get a size class; other rows say once, few or many, or leave the size out.

clone size | J gene | D gene | V gene | CDR3 DNA | CDR3 protein
NA | TRBJ2-1 | NA | TRBV20-1 | TGCAGTGCTAGTCTACCGCCGAGGAGGAATGAGCAGTTCTTC | CSASLPPRRNEQFF
few | TRBJ1-1 | NA | TRBV12-3/TRBV12-4 | TGTGCCAGCAGTTTATTTAGTGGCACTGAAGCTTTCTTT | CASSLFSGTEAFF
NA | TRBJ1-3 | TRBD1 | TRBV5-1 | TGCGCCAGCAGCGGGGGGACAGGGGGAAACACCATATATTTT | CASSGGTGGNTIYF
once | TRBJ2-2 | NA | TRBV5-1 | TGCGCCAGCAGCAACGCACAGAACACCGGGGAGCTGTTTTTT | CASSNAQNTGELFF
few | TRBJ1-1 | NA | TRBV18 | TGTGCCAGCTCACCGCCGTTAGCTTTACGTGAAGCTTTCTTT | CASSPPLALREAFF
NA | TRBJ1-1 | NA | TRBV6-5 | TGTGCCAGCAGTTACGGAGGATGGGGCACTGAAGCTTTCTTT | CASSYGGWGTEAFF
NA | TRBJ1-3 | NA | TRBV4-1 | TGCGCCAGCACCCCGGCGGGTCCTTTCTCTGGAAACACCATATATTTT | CASTPAGPFSGNTIYF
NA | TRBJ1-2 | TRBD1 | TRBV6-2/TRBV6-3 | TGTGCCAGCAGTTACACAGGGGACAGCGGCTACACCTTC | CASSYTGDSGYTF
NA | TRBJ2-1 | TRBD2 | TRBV7-9 | TGTGCCAGCAGCACCACTAGCGGGCCCTCCTACAATGAGCAGTTCTTC | CASSTTSGPSYNEQFF
once | TRBJ2-7 | TRBD2 | TRBV6-4 | TGTGCCAGCAGGGGACTAGCGGTGCGGTACGAGCAGTACTTC | CASRGLAVRYEQYF
NA | TRBJ1-6 | NA | TRBV5-1 | TGCGCCAGCAGCCCGGAGGGGTTGGGGTTCTCAAATTCACCCCTCCACTTT | CASSPEGLGFSNSPLHF
NA | TRBJ1-6 | TRBD1 | TRBV10-3 | TGTGCCAACGGGACAGCTGATTTCAATTCACCCCTCCACTTT | CANGTADFNSPLHF
few | TRBJ2-7 | TRBD2 | TRBV5-4 | TGTGCCAGCAGCCTTAGCGGGGCACCTTCTGGGCGGTACTTC | CASSLSGAPSGRYF
NA | TRBJ1-4 | NA | TRBV9 | TGTGCCAGCAGCCCGCTGGGGGGGATCGGGGAAAAACTGTTTTTT | CASSPLGGIGEKLFF
NA | TRBJ2-5 | NA | TRBV7-9 | TGTGCCAGCAGCACAGGGCTGATTCGTGAGACCCAGTACTTC | CASSTGLIRETQYF
NA | TRBJ1-2 | TRBD1 | TRBV7-3 | TGTGCCAGCAGCTCCTCACAGGGGTTCGAGGGCTACACCTTC | CASSSSQGFEGYTF
NA | TRBJ1-2 | NA | TRBV19 | TGTGCCAGTAGTCGGGTTGGGTATGGCTACACCTTC | CASSRVGYGYTF
NA | TRBJ1-1 | NA | TRBV2 | TGTGCCAGCACTGGGACACGTAACACTGAAGCTTTCTTT | CASTGTRNTEAFF
NA | TRBJ1-1 | NA | TRBV18 | TGTGCCAGCTCACCAATTTTCCGTACTGAAGCTTTCTTT | CASSPIFRTEAFF
once | TRBJ2-5 | NA | TRBV5-1 | TGCGCCAGCAGGATTGGGTCGGGAGTGGGAGAGACCCAGTACTTC | CASRIGSGVGETQYF
NA | TRBJ2-2 | NA | TRBV3-1/TRBV3-2 | TGTGCCAGCAGCCAATACGGGAGTAACACCGGGGAGCTGTTTTTT | CASSQYGSNTGELFF
NA | TRBJ2-7 | TRBD1 | TRBV28 | TGTGCCAGCAGTTTTTTTTCGGGAACAGGGGCCTACGAGCAGTACTTC | CASSFFSGTGAYEQYF
NA | TRBJ2-5 | TRBD1 | TRBV20-1 | TGCAGTGCGAGTGACAGGGGAAGACTGGAGACCCAGTACTTC | CSASDRGRLETQYF
NA | TRBJ2-3 | TRBD1 | TRBV7-9 | TGTGCCAGCAGCTTAGGAATACAGGGGGCGGATACGCAGTATTTT | CASSLGIQGADTQYF
NA | TRBJ1-2 | TRBD1 | TRBV6-4 | TGTGCCACTTGGCAGGGGGCTGTTGGCTACACCTTC | CATWQGAVGYTF
NA | TRBJ1-1 | NA | TRBV25-1 | TGTGCCAGCAGTGAGAGGGGGAGGAACACTGAAGCTTTCTTT | CASSERGRNTEAFF
NA | TRBJ2-7 | TRBD2 | TRBV19 | TGTGCCAGCAAACGGACTAGCGGGATGTACGAGCAGTACTTC | CASKRTSGMYEQYF
NA | TRBJ2-7 | NA | TRBV15 | TGTGCCACCAGCAGAGTCCCCGGGGCGGGAGAGCAGTACTTC | CATSRVPGAGEQYF
few | TRBJ2-5 | TRBD1 | TRBV6-5 | TGTGCCAGCAGTGACTCCTGGGGACAGGGAGAGACCCAGTACTTC | CASSDSWGQGETQYF
NA | TRBJ2-1 | TRBD2 | TRBV18 | TGTGCCAGCTCACTCAGGGGCCCAAATAGCGGGAGGGCCAACTACAATGAGCAGTTCTTC | CASSLRGPNSGRANYNEQFF
NA | TRBJ2-2 | NA | TRBV11-2 | TGTGCCAGCAGCTTAGATAAGGCGGCGGTCAACACCGGGGAGCTGTTTTTT | CASSLDKAAVNTGELFF
NA | TRBJ2-7 | NA | TRBV18 | TGTGCCAGCTCACCACCGGGGAGCGACGAGCAGTACTTC | CASSPPGSDEQYF
NA | TRBJ2-2 | TRBD2 | TRBV9 | TGTGCCAGCAGCGACCGGACTAGCTCGAGGGGGGAGCTGTTTTTT | CASSDRTSSRGELFF
few | TRBJ1-2 | NA | TRBV12-3/TRBV12-4 | TGTGCCAGCAGTTTAGCAGGGAGCTATGGCTACACCTTC | CASSLAGSYGYTF
NA | TRBJ2-7 | NA | TRBV10-3 | TGTGCCATCATGGGGCAGGGTTCCTACGAGCAGTACTTC | CAIMGQGSYEQYF
NA | TRBJ2-3 | NA | TRBV7-2 | TGTGCCAGCAGCTTAGCCACAGCCTCCGGGAATACGCAGTATTTT | CASSLATASGNTQYF
once | TRBJ2-3 | NA | TRBV6-5 | TGTGCCAGCAGTTACTCTAGCAGCCCCCTCACAGATACGCAGTATTTT | CASSYSSSPLTDTQYF
NA | TRBJ1-5 | TRBD1 | TRBV30 | TGTGCCTGGAGTGCACAGGGGAATCAGCCCCAGCATTTT | CAWSAQGNQPQHF
NA | TRBJ2-1 | TRBD1 | TRBV5-1 | TGCGCCAGCAGCGGAACACCACCTGGGACAGGGGGGATTGAGCAGTTCTTC | CASSGTPPGTGGIEQFF
NA | TRBJ2-1 | NA | TRBV25-1 | TGTGCCAGCAGTGCCGTCTGGGGGGAGAAGGGCAATGAGCAGTTCTTC | CASSAVWGEKGNEQFF
NA | TRBJ1-3 | NA | TRBV12-3/TRBV12-4 | TGTGCCAGCAGTTTTGTAGCTGGAAACACCATATATTTT | CASSFVAGNTIYF
NA | TRBJ1-2 | NA | TRBV5-1 | TGCGCCAGCAGCTTGGAGTCGGCAGGGGCGAGCTACACCTTC | CASSLESAGASYTF
NA | TRBJ1-5 | NA | TRBV23-1 | TGCGCCAGCAGTCAAAGGCAGGGATGCAATCAGCCCCAGCATTTT | CASSQRQGCNQPQHF
NA | TRBJ1-5 | TRBD1 | TRBV29-1 | TGCAGCGTTGTTCCTGGGGGACAGGGGGGTGAGCCCCAGCATTTT | CSVVPGGQGGEPQHF
NA | TRBJ1-4 | NA | TRBV6-5 | TGTGCCAGCAGTTACTCAGCCCCTGGACAGTTACGAAAACTGTTTTTT | CASSYSAPGQLRKLFF
NA | TRBJ1-2 | NA | TRBV28 | TGTGCCAGCATGCCGGTCCACTATGGCTACACCTTC | CASMPVHYGYTF
NA | TRBJ1-2 | TRBD1 | TRBV28 | TGTGCCAGCAGTTCCGGGACAGGGGGACACTATGGCTACACCTTC | CASSSGTGGHYGYTF
once | TRBJ1-2 | NA | TRBV28 | TGTGCCAGCAGCCCCGTGGTAGGAATAGCGTATGGCTACACCTTC | CASSPVVGIAYGYTF
NA | TRBJ2-7 | NA | TRBV5-1 | TGCGCCAGCAGCTTGGGAGCAAACGAGCAGTACTTC | CASSLGANEQYF
NA | TRBJ2-7 | TRBD1 | TRBV6-5 | TGTGCCAGCAGCCTACAGGGGTACGAGCAGTACTTC | CASSLQGYEQYF
NA | TRBJ1-1 | NA | TRBV10-1 | TGCGCCAGCAGTCCTATCAACACCCAGCAGGGCCTGAACACTGAAGCTTTCTTT | CASSPINTQQGLNTEAFF
NA | TRBJ1-5 | TRBD1 | TRBV6-4 | TGTGCCAGCATCGGACAGGGTAGCAATCAGCCCCAGCATTTT | CASIGQGSNQPQHF
NA | TRBJ2-2 | NA | TRBV15 | TGTGCCACCAGCAGAGGGCAGTCCACCGGGGAGCTGTTTTTT | CATSRGQSTGELFF